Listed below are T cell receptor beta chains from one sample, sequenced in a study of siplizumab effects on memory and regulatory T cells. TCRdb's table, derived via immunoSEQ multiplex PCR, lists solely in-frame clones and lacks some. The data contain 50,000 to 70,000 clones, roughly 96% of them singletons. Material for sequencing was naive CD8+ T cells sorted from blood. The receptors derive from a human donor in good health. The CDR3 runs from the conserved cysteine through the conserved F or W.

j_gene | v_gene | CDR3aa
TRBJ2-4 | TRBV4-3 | CASSQDWEVASKNIQYF
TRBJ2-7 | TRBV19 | CASSAASGGAAYEQYF
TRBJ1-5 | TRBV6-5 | CASRDGNNQPQHF
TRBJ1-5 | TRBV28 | CASAGTGTNQPQHF
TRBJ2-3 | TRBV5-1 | CASSGGTIGTDTQYF
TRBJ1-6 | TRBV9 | CASSRRAEGFNSPLHF
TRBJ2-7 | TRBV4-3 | CASSQGLGGYEQYF
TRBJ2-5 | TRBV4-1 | CASSQLTTSGGIQETQYF
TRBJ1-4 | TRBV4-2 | CASSPPGSNEKLFF
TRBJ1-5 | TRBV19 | CASSPGQGGPQHF
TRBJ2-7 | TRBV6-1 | CASSERRPGGAYLSYEQYF
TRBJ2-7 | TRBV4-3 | CASSQDLQGGYEQYF
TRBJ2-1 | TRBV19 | CASSRAGSSYNEQFF
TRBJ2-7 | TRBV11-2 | CASSLVGGYEQYF
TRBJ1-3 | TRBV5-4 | CASSSLGGLSGNTIYF
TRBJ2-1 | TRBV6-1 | CASTEVTSKNEQFF
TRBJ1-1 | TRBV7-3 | CASSFGGYEAFF
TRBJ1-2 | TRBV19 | CASARDSYGYTF
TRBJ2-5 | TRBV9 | CASSLGGATQETQYF
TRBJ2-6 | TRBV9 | CASSPPVGKSGANVLTF
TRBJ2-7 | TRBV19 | CASSIGSGGYYEQYF
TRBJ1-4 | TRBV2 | CASRSTANNGEKLFF
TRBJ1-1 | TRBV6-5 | CASSEGAEAFF
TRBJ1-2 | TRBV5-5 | CASSEGANYGYTF
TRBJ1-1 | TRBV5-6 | CASRPTGETEAFF
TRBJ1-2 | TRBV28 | CASSFTGGNYGYTF
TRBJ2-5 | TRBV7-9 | CASIAGTEETQYF
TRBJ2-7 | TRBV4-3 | CASSQDFPLSYEQYF
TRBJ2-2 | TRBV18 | CASSPWEVDTGELFF
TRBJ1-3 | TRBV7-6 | CASSLVGVGGDTIYF
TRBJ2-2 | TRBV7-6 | CASSSSGQGYTGELFF
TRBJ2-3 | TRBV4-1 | CASSQGASSGGATDTQYF
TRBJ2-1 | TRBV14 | CASSQDLGGGLSSYNEQFF
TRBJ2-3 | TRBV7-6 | CASSLGGTDTQYF
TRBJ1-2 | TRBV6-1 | CASSPGYGYTF
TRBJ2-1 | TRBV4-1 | CASSHYVAGGNEQFF
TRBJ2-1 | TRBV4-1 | CASSHRGARNEQFF
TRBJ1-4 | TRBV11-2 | CASSFLGSENEKLFF
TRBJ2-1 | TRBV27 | CASSLGGTSYNEQFF
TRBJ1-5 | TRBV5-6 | CASSLPSGPQHF
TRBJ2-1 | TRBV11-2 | CASSLGRGGYNEQFF
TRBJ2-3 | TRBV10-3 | CAISGPDTSTDTQYF
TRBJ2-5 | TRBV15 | CATSRIQLAGEETQYF
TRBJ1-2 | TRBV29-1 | CSVDGGGRDGYTF
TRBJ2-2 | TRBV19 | CASSIRGSPGELFF
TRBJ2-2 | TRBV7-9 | CASSRLPSEAGELFF
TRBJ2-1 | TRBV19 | CASSITSGGPNYNEQFF
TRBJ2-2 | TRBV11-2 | CASSLAFGTGELFF
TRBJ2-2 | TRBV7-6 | CASSLSTGELFF
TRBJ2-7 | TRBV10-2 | CASTEGQPQYF
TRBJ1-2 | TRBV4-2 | CASSQHREANYGYTF
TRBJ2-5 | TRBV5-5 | CASSSFQETQYF
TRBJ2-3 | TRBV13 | CASSRSTSGTITDTQYF